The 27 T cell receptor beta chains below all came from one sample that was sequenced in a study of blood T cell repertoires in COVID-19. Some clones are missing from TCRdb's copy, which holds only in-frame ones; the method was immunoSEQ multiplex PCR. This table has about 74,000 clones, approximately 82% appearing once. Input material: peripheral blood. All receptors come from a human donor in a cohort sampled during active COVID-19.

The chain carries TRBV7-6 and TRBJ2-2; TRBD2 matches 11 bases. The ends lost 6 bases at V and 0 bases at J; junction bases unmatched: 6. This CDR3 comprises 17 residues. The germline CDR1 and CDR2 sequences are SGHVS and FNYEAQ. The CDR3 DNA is TGTGCCAGCAGGGCCCAACTAGCGGGGGCGAACACCGGGGAGCTGTTTTTT. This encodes CASRAQLAGANTGELFF.

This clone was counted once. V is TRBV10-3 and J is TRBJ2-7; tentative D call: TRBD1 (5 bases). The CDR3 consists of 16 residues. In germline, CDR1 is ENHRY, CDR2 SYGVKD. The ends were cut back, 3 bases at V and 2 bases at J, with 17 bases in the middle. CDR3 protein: CAISDRKGRVPYEQYF. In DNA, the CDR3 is TGTGCCATCAGTGACCGCAAGGGCAGGGTCCCCTACGAGCAGTACTTC.

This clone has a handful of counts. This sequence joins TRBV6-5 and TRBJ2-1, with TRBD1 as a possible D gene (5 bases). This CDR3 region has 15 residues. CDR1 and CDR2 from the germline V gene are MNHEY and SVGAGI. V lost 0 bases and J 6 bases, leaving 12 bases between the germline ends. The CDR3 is CASSYSRTLPNEQFF. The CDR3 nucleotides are TGTGCCAGCAGTTACTCGCGGACACTACCCAATGAGCAGTTCTTC.

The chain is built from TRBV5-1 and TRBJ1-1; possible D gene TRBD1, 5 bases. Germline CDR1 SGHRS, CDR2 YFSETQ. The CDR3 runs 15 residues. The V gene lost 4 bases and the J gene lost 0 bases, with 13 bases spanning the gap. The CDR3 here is CASSLDSAMNTEAFF. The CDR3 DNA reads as TGCGCCAGCAGCCTAGACAGTGCCATGAACACTGAAGCTTTCTTT.

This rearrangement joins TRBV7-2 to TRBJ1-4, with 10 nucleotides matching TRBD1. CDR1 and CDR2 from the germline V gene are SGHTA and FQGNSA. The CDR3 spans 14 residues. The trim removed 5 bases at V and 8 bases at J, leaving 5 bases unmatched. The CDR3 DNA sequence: TGTGCCAGCAGCCCGGACAGGGGGATCGAAAAACTGTTTTTT. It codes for CASSPDRGIEKLFF.

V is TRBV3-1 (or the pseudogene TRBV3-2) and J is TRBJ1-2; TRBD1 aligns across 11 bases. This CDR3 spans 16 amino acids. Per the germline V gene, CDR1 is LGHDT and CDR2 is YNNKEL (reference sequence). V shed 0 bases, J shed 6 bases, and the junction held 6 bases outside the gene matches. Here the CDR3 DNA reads TGTGCCAGCAGCCAAGATGGGACAGGGGGTGCAAATGGCTACACCTTC. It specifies CASSQDGTGGANGYTF.

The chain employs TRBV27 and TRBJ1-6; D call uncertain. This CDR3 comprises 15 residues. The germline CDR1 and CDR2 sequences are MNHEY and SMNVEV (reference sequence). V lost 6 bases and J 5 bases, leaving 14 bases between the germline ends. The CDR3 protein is CASSSFPEDNSPLHF. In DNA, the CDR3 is TGTGCCAGCAGCTCTTTCCCAGAGGATAATTCACCCCTCCACTTT.

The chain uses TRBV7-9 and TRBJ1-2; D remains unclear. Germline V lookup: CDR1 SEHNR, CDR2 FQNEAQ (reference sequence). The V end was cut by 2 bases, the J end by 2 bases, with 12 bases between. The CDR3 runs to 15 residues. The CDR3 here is CASSLTAGGNYGYTF. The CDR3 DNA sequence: TGTGCCAGCAGCTTAACTGCTGGAGGGAACTATGGCTACACCTTC.

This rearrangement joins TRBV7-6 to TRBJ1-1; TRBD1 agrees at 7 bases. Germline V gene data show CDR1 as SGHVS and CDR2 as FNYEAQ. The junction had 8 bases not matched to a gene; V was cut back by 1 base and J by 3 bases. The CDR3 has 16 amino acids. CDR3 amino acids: CASSLVDRDPYTEAFF. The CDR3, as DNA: TGTGCCAGCAGCTTAGTTGACAGGGACCCTTACACTGAAGCTTTCTTT.

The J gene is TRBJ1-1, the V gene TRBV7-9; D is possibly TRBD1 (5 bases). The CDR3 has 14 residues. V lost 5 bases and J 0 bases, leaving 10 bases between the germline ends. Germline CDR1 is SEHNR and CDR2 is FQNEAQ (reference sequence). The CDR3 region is CASSPRQMNTEAFF. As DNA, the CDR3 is TGTGCCAGCAGCCCAAGACAGATGAACACTGAAGCTTTCTTT.

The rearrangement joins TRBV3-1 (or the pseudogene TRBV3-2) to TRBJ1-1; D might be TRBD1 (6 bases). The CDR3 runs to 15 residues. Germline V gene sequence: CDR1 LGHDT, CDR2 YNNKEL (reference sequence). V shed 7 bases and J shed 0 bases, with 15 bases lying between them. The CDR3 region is CASTRGGRMNTEAFF. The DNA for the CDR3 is TGTGCCAGCACACGCGGGGGCCGCATGAACACTGAAGCTTTCTTT.

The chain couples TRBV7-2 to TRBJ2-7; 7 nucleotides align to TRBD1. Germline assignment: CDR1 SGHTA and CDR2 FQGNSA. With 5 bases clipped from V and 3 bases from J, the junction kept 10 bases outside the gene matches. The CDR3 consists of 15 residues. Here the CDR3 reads CASSMSTGVGYEQYF. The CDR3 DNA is TGTGCCAGCAGCATGAGCACAGGGGTTGGCTACGAGCAGTACTTC.

The DNA for the CDR3 is TGTGCCAGCAGCCCCCAGGGGCTAGCGGGGGGAGGGAATGAGCAGTTCTTC. Its translation: CASSPQGLAGGGNEQFF. The chain is built from TRBV7-3 and TRBJ2-1, with 11 positions matching TRBD2. V lost 5 bases and J lost 7; bases outside the gene matches: 13. CDR3 length: 17 amino acids. CDR1 and CDR2 (germline): SGHTA, FQGTGA.

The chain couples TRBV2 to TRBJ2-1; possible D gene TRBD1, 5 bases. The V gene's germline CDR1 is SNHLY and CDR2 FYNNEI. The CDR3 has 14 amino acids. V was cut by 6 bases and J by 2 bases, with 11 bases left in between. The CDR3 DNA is TGTGCCAGCAGGGACACCCCCACCTACAATGAGCAGTTCTTC. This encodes CASRDTPTYNEQFF.

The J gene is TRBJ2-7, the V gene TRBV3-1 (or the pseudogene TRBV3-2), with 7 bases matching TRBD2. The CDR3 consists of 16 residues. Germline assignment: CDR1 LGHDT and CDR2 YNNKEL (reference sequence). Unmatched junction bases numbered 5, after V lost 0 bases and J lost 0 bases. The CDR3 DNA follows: TGTGCCAGCAGCCAAGATAGGCGGGGGACCTCCTACGAGCAGTACTTC. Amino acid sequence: CASSQDRRGTSYEQYF.

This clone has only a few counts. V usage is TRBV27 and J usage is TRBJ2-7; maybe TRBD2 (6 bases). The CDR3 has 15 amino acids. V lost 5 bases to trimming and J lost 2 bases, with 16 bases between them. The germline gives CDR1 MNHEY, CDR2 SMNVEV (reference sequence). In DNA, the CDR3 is TGTGCCAGCAGTCCCCGACTAGTGTCTACCTACGAGCAGTACTTC. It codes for CASSPRLVSTYEQYF.

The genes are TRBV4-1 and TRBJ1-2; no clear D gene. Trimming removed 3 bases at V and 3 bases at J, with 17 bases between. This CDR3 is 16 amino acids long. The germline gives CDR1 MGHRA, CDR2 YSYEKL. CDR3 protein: CASSHTPRPGDYGYTF. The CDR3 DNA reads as TGCGCCAGCAGCCATACCCCCCGGCCAGGTGACTATGGCTACACCTTC.

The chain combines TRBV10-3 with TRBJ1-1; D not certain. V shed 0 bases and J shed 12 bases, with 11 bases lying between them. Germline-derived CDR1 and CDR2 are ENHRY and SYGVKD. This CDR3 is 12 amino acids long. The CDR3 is CAISESEREPFF. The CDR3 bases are TGTGCCATCAGTGAGTCGGAGAGGGAACCTTTCTTT.

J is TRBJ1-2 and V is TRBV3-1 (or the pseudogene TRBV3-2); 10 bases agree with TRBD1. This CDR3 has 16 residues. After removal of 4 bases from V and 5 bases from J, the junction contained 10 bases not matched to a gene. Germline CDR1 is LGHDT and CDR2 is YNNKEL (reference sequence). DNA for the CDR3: TGTGCCAGCAGCCCGGGGGGGGACAGGGGTCTTTATGGCTACACCTTC. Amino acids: CASSPGGDRGLYGYTF.

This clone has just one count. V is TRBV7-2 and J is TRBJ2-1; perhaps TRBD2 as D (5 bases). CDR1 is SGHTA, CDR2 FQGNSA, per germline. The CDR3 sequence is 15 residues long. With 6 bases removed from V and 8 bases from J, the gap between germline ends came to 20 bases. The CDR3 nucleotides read TGTGCCAGCAGTCTCAACGGGATTCAATCCGATGAGCAGTTCTTC. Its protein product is CASSLNGIQSDEQFF.

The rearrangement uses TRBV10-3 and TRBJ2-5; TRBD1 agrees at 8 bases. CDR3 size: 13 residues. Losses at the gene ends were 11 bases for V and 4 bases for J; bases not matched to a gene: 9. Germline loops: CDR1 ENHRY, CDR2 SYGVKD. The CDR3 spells CASRTGPPETQYF. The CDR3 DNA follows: TGTGCCTCACGGACAGGGCCGCCAGAGACCCAGTACTTC.

The CDR3 sequence is CASSAARQVNSPLHF. The CDR3, as DNA: TGTGCCAGCAGCGCCGCTAGACAGGTTAATTCACCCCTCCACTTT. The chain employs TRBV11-2 and TRBJ1-6; a possible D gene is TRBD1 (6 bases). This CDR3 has 15 amino acids. V lost 5 bases to trimming and J lost 6 bases, with 14 bases between them. Germline V gives CDR1 SGHAT, CDR2 FQNNGV.

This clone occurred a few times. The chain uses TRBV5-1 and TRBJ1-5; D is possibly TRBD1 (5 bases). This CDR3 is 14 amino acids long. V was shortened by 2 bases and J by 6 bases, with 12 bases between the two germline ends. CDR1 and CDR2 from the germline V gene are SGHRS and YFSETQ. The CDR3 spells CASSLGQGSQPQHF. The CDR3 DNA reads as TGCGCCAGCAGCTTAGGTCAGGGCAGTCAGCCCCAGCATTTT.

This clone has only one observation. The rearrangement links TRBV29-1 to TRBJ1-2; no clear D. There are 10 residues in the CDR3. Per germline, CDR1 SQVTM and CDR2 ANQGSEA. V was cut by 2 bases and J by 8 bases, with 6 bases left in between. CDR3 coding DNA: TGCAGCGTTGAAAGGGAGGGCTACACCTTC. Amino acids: CSVEREGYTF.

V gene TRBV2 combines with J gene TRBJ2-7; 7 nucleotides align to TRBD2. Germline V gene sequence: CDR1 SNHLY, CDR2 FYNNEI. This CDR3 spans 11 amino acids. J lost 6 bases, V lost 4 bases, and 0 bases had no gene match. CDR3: CASSGGGEQYF. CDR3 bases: TGTGCCAGCAGTGGGGGGGGCGAGCAGTACTTC.

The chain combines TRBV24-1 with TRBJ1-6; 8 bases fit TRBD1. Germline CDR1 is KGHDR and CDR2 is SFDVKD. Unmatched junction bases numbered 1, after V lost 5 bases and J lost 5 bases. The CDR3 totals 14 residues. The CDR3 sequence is CATSGDRNNSPLHF. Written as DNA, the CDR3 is TGTGCCACCAGTGGGGACAGGAATAATTCACCCCTCCACTTT.

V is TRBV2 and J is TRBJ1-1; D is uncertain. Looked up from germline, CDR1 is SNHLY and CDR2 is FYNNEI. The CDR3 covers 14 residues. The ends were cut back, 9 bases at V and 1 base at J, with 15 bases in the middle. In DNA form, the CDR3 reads TGTGCCAGTGCCTTGGAGCAAGCGAACACTGAAGCTTTCTTT. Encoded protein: CASALEQANTEAFF.